The 30 T cell receptor beta chains below were found in one sample sequenced in a study of blood T cell repertoires in COVID-19. Here immunoSEQ multiplex PCR was the method, and the copy in TCRdb shows in-frame clones only, minus some. The table includes roughly 250,000 clones, roughly 88% detected once. The specimen was peripheral blood. These receptors all stem from a woman between 40 and 50 years old who had recovered from COVID-19.

The CDR3 bases are TGCGCCAGCAGCCAAGATCTACAGGGCAATCAGCCCCAGCATTTT. Translation gives CASSQDLQGNQPQHF. This chain uses TRBV4-3 with TRBJ1-5, with D maybe TRBD1 (5 bases). Germline CDR1 and CDR2: LGHNA and YSLEER. V was clipped by 0 bases and J by 2 bases, with 8 bases between them. This CDR3 region has 15 residues.

The rearrangement uses TRBV4-3 and TRBJ1-1; 9 bases are a match to TRBD1. CDR3 length: 17 amino acids. Trimming removed 1 base from V and 4 bases from J; junction bases left unmatched: 10. Germline CDR1 and CDR2: LGHNA and YSLEER. The CDR3 coding sequence is TGCGCCAGCAGCCAAGTTTCGGGACAGGGCTTGAGCACTGAAGCTTTCTTT. Its translation: CASSQVSGQGLSTEAFF.

The CDR3 DNA sequence: TGTGCCAGCAGTCACCAGGGTAATGAGCAGTTCTTC. It encodes CASSHQGNEQFF. V is TRBV27 and J is TRBJ2-1, with D perhaps TRBD1 (5 bases). Germline V gene lookup returns CDR1 MNHEY and CDR2 SMNVEV (reference sequence). The CDR3 loop spans 12 amino acids. Trimming removed 5 bases at V and 7 bases at J, with 9 bases between.

The rearrangement links TRBV6-2 or TRBV6-3 to TRBJ2-7; D might be TRBD1 (6 bases). Trimming cost V 2 bases and J 0 bases, with 8 bases left between them. The CDR3 consists of 14 residues. Germline values: CDR1 MNHEY, CDR2 SVGEGT. The CDR3 spells CASSYGTNSYEQYF. The CDR3 DNA sequence: TGTGCCAGCAGTTACGGGACAAACTCCTACGAGCAGTACTTC.

V and J are TRBV27 and TRBJ2-7; 8 bases are shared with TRBD1. Germline V gene lookup returns CDR1 MNHEY and CDR2 SMNVEV (reference sequence). Trimming removed 5 bases from V and 2 bases from J; junction bases left unmatched: 8. The CDR3 length is 15 residues. In DNA form, the CDR3 reads TGTGCCAGCAGTCTCTCCGGACAGGGTCCCTACGAGCAGTACTTC. Amino acids: CASSLSGQGPYEQYF.

This clone showed up just once. The chain combines TRBV4-3 with TRBJ2-3, with 15 bases that match TRBD2. CDR1 is LGHNA and CDR2 is YSLEER in the germline V gene. Unmatched junction bases numbered 7, after V lost 1 base and J lost 2 bases. There are 19 residues in the CDR3. DNA for the CDR3: TGCGCCAGCAGCCAAGGACCGGGACTAGCGGGAGGAACCACAGATACGCAGTATTTT. Translated, it gives CASSQGPGLAGGTTDTQYF.

This clone was seen a single time. The chain joins TRBV7-9 to TRBJ2-7; TRBD2 might be the D (6 bases). From germline, CDR1 is SEHNR and CDR2 FQNEAQ (reference sequence). Trimming took off 3 bases at V and 4 bases at J, with 10 bases between the two ends. There are 13 residues in the CDR3. The CDR3 spells CASSLDAGYEQYF. Here the CDR3 DNA reads TGTGCCAGCAGCTTGGACGCGGGATACGAGCAGTACTTC.

Here the CDR3 reads CASSVGIAGGSYNEQFF. The CDR3 DNA reads TGTGCCAGCAGCGTAGGAATAGCGGGAGGATCATACAATGAGCAGTTCTTC. The chain has TRBV9 and TRBJ2-1, with 10 positions matching TRBD2. Germline lookup yields CDR1 SGDLS and CDR2 YYNGEE. V lost 0 bases, J lost 4 bases, and 7 bases stayed unmatched. The CDR3 runs 17 residues.

In its sample, this clone was seen a few times. The chain couples TRBV27 to TRBJ2-4; D possibly corresponds to TRBD2 (5 bases). This CDR3 contains 13 residues. Germline-derived CDR1 and CDR2 are MNHEY and SMNVEV (reference sequence). V lost 5 bases to trimming and J lost 10 bases, with 15 bases between them. For the CDR3, the DNA is TGTGCCAGCAGTCCCTTCCCAACTAGGATTCAGTACTTC. Encoded protein: CASSPFPTRIQYF.

This chain connects TRBV19 to TRBJ2-1; weak D call: TRBD1 (6 bases). CDR3 size: 12 residues. V shed 9 bases and J shed 8 bases, with 14 bases lying between them. The germline V gene has CDR1 LNHDA and CDR2 SQIVND (reference sequence). CDR3 DNA: TGTGCCAGCTCGTATAAGGGGGATGAGCAGTTCTTC. Protein: CASSYKGDEQFF.

The chain joins TRBV11-2 to TRBJ1-5; a weak D match, TRBD1 (5 bases). V was trimmed by 0 bases and J by 6 bases, leaving 9 bases between them. Germline assignment: CDR1 SGHAT and CDR2 FQNNGV. The CDR3 is 14 residues long. The CDR3 is CASSLDGALQPQHF. The CDR3, as DNA: TGTGCCAGCAGCTTAGATGGGGCCCTTCAGCCCCAGCATTTT.

The chain carries TRBV9 and TRBJ2-7, with D maybe TRBD1 (6 bases). The CDR3 spans 14 residues. Germline lookup yields CDR1 SGDLS and CDR2 YYNGEE. V lost 4 bases and J lost 4, with 15 bases in between. The CDR3 reads CASSTLGTTYEQYF. The CDR3 bases are TGTGCCAGCAGCACCCTCGGGACAACTTACGAGCAGTACTTC. The entire variable domain, with the rest obtained from reference TRBV9 and TRBJ2-7, is as follows: DSGVTQTPKHLITATGQRVTLRCSPRSGDLSVYWYQQSLDQGLQFLIQYYNGEERAKGNILERFSAQQFPDLHSELNLSSLELGDSALYFCASSTLGTTYEQYFGPGTRLTVT.

This chain links TRBV4-3 with TRBJ2-1; 9 positions agree with TRBD2. V lost 0 bases and J lost 0; bases outside the gene matches: 6. The CDR3 spans 18 residues. Germline V CDR1 and CDR2: LGHNA, YSLEER. The CDR3 loop reads CASSQEASGINSYNEQFF. DNA for the CDR3: TGCGCCAGCAGCCAAGAGGCTAGCGGGATCAACTCCTACAATGAGCAGTTCTTC.

The rearrangement links TRBV7-6 to TRBJ1-5, with D tentatively TRBD1 (6 bases). The length of the CDR3 is 16 residues. Germline values: CDR1 SGHVS, CDR2 FNYEAQ. With 0 bases removed from V and 7 bases from J, the gap between germline ends came to 16 bases. The CDR3 loop is CASSLAATGMGQPQHF. CDR3 coding DNA: TGTGCCAGCAGCTTAGCGGCTACAGGGATGGGGCAGCCCCAGCATTTT.

This clone was picked up a small number of times. The gene calls are TRBV10-3 and TRBJ1-4; D perhaps matches TRBD1 (6 bases). Germline V gene lookup returns CDR1 ENHRY and CDR2 SYGVKD. The V gene lost 3 bases and the J gene lost 8 bases, with 13 bases spanning the gap. The length of the CDR3 is 14 residues. CDR3 sequence reads: CAISEAGRGEKLFF. In DNA form, the CDR3 reads TGTGCCATCAGTGAAGCGGGGAGGGGGGAAAAACTGTTTTTT.

The V and J genes are TRBV6-4 and TRBJ1-5, with unresolved D. The CDR3 covers 15 residues. V was clipped by 2 bases and J by 4 bases, with 12 bases between them. The germline V gene has CDR1 MRHNA and CDR2 SNTAGT. CDR3 sequence reads: CASSDGGKSNQPQHF. DNA of the CDR3: TGTGCCAGCAGTGACGGCGGCAAGTCAAATCAGCCCCAGCATTTT.

The chain recombines TRBV5-8 with TRBJ2-7, with D perhaps matching TRBD2 (6 bases). The CDR3 sequence is 16 residues long. V gave up 0 bases and J gave up 4 bases, with 17 bases separating them. Germline CDR1 SGHTS, CDR2 YDEGEE. CDR3 region: CASSLGGGGRLYEQYF. The CDR3 bases are TGTGCCAGCAGCTTGGGGGGAGGCGGCCGATTATACGAGCAGTACTTC.

V is TRBV21-1 and J is TRBJ2-7; TRBD2, as called in the table, went unchecked against the DNA. TRBV21-1 has pseudogene status. The CDR3 extends over 10 amino acids. CDR3 protein: CASSGLEQYF. CDR3 in DNA: TGTGCCAGCAGCGGTCTAGAGCAGTACTTC.

This chain links TRBV28 with TRBJ1-5, with 10 bases that match TRBD1. Trimming at V came to 4 bases and at J to 3 bases, leaving 12 bases not matched to a gene. Germline-derived CDR1 and CDR2 are MDHEN and SYDVKM. The CDR3 consists of 18 residues. CDR3 residues: CASSSSFGTGVSNQPQHF. For the CDR3, the DNA is TGTGCCAGCAGTTCGAGCTTCGGGACAGGGGTCTCCAATCAGCCCCAGCATTTT.

The V gene is TRBV15, the J gene TRBJ2-7; 7 bases fit TRBD1. Germline CDR1 LNHNV, CDR2 YYDKDF (reference sequence). This CDR3 region has 14 residues. J gave up 3 bases and V 5 bases, and 7 bases lay outside the gene matches. The CDR3 here is CATSLDRVYYEQYF. The CDR3 region has the DNA TGTGCCACCAGCTTAGACAGGGTCTACTACGAGCAGTACTTC.

V usage is TRBV24-1 and J usage is TRBJ1-2, with no clear D. The CDR3 contains 12 residues. V lost 6 bases and J 1 base, leaving 5 bases between the germline ends. CDR1 and CDR2 from the germline V gene are KGHDR and SFDVKD. The CDR3 loop reads CATSTNNYGYTF. DNA of the CDR3: TGTGCCACCAGTACTAATAACTATGGCTACACCTTC.

The chain carries TRBV19 and TRBJ1-2; 10 nucleotides align to TRBD1. Germline values: CDR1 LNHDA, CDR2 SQIVND (reference sequence). This CDR3 spans 16 amino acids. V shed 5 bases, J shed 0 bases, and the junction held 6 bases outside the gene matches. The CDR3 DNA sequence: TGTGCCAGTAGTTTGGGACAGGGGCGAACTAACTATGGCTACACCTTC. This gives the protein CASSLGQGRTNYGYTF.

The sample holds one count of this clone. The V gene is TRBV15, the J gene TRBJ2-7; D might be TRBD1 (5 bases). The CDR3 is 15 residues long. Germline V gene sequence: CDR1 LNHNV, CDR2 YYDKDF (reference sequence). V shed 6 bases and J shed 2 bases, with 17 bases lying between them. The CDR3 coding sequence is TGTGCCACCAGACCTCACAGGACGGTGACCTACGAGCAGTACTTC. Its translation: CATRPHRTVTYEQYF.

This rearrangement joins TRBV20-1 to TRBJ1-4, with D tentatively TRBD1 (6 bases). Germline V CDR1 and CDR2: DFQATT, SNEGSKA (reference sequence). The V end was cut by 3 bases, the J end by 7 bases, with 18 bases between. The length of the CDR3 is 15 residues. Written as DNA, the CDR3 is TGCAGTGCTAGTGGGGTCGCAGGGGAAGGTGAAAAACTGTTTTTT. Protein: CSASGVAGEGEKLFF.

The V gene is TRBV28, the J gene TRBJ1-6; possible D gene TRBD1, 5 bases. Germline V lookup: CDR1 MDHEN, CDR2 SYDVKM. The CDR3 is 15 amino acids. V shed 8 bases and J shed 3 bases, with 14 bases lying between them. The CDR3 DNA reads TGTGCCAGCCTACCAGCGGGGGACTATAATTCACCCCTCCACTTT. As protein: CASLPAGDYNSPLHF.

This chain connects TRBV7-6 to TRBJ1-1, with D unclear. The CDR3 runs 15 residues. The germline V gene encodes CDR1 SGHVS and CDR2 FNYEAQ. V lost 5 bases, J lost 1 base, and 14 bases lay in between. The CDR3 reads CASSPVRGSNTEAFF. The CDR3 DNA is TGTGCCAGCAGCCCTGTGCGAGGTTCGAACACTGAAGCTTTCTTT.

The chain combines TRBV5-1 with TRBJ2-6; 7 positions match TRBD1. CDR1 and CDR2 (germline): SGHRS, YFSETQ. Trimming cost V 4 bases and J 0 bases; bases outside gene matches: 13. The CDR3 runs 19 residues. CDR3 nucleotides: TGCGCCAGCAGCAGACAGGGATTTCCCCACCTCTCTGGGGCCAACGTCCTGACTTTC. Its translation: CASSRQGFPHLSGANVLTF. Full variable domain (outside the CDR3, taken from reference TRBV5-1 and TRBJ2-6): KAGVTQTPRYLIKTRGQQVTLSCSPISGHRSVSWYQQTPGQGLQFLFEYFSETQRNKGNFPGRFSGRQFSNSRSEMNVSTLELGDSALYLCASSRQGFPHLSGANVLTFGAGSRLTVL.

The V gene is TRBV18, the J gene TRBJ2-3; the D gene is possibly TRBD1 (5 bases). The germline CDR1 and CDR2 sequences are KGHSH and LQKENI. Trimming pared 6 bases from V and 0 bases from J, leaving 13 bases between. This CDR3 is built from 15 residues. Here the CDR3 reads CASSPMTASTDTQYF. The CDR3 nucleotides are TGTGCCAGCTCCCCAATGACAGCTAGCACAGATACGCAGTATTTT.

The rearrangement links TRBV19 to TRBJ2-2; tentatively, D is TRBD1 (6 bases). Germline assignment: CDR1 LNHDA and CDR2 SQIVND (reference sequence). The CDR3 consists of 15 residues. Trimming removed 3 bases at V and 0 bases at J, with 8 bases between. CDR3 in DNA: TGTGCCAGTAGTATGGGGACACCGAACACCGGGGAGCTGTTTTTT. Residues: CASSMGTPNTGELFF.

This sequence joins TRBV20-1 and TRBJ1-2, with unresolved D. The CDR3 has 11 residues. V gave up 6 bases and J gave up 4 bases, with 9 bases separating them. CDR1 is DFQATT, CDR2 SNEGSKA, per germline (reference sequence). The DNA of the CDR3 is TGCAGTGCAACGGACTTCTATGGCTACACCTTC. Its protein product is CSATDFYGYTF.